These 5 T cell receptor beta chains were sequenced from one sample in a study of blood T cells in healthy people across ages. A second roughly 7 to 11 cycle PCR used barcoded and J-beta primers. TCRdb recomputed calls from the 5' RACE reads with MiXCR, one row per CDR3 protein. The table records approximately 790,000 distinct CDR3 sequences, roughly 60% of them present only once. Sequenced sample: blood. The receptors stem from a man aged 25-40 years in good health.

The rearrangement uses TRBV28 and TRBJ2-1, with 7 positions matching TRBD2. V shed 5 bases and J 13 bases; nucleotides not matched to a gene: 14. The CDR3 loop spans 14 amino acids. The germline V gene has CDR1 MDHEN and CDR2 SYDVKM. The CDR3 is CASSPTTSRGVQFF. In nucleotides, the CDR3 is TGTGCCAGCAGTCCCACGACTAGCCGGGGGGTTCAGTTCTTC.

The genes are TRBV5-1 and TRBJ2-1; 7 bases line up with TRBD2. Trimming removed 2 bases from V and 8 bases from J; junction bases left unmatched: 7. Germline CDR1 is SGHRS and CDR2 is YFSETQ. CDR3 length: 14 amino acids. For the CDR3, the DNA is TGCGCCAGCAGCTTCCTGACTAGCATCGATGAGCAGTTCTTC. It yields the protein CASSFLTSIDEQFF.

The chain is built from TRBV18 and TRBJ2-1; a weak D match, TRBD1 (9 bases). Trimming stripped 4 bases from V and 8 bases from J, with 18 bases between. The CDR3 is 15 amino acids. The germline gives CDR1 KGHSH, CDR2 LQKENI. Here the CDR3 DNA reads TGTGCCAGCTCACGGACGGGACAGGGACTAGATGAGCAGTTCTTC. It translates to CASSRTGQGLDEQFF.

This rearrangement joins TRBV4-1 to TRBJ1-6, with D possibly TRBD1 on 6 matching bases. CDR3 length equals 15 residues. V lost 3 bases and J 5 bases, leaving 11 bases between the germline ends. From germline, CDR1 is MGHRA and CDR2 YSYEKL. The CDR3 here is CASSHPDRDNSPLHF. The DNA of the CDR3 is TGCGCCAGCAGCCACCCGGACAGAGATAATTCACCCCTCCACTTT.

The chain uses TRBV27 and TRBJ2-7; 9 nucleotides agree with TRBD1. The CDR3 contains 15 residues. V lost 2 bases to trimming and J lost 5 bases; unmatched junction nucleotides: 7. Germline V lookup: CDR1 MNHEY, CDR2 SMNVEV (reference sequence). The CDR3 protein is CASSLAPTGGHEQYF. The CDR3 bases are TGTGCCAGCAGTTTAGCCCCTACAGGGGGCCACGAGCAGTACTTC.